This TCR beta chain emerged from a study of cytomegalovirus exposure and HLA in healthy donors. J lost 2 bases, V lost 6 bases, and 4 bases had no gene match. CDR1 is ENHRY, CDR2 SYGVKD, per germline. This CDR3 is built from 14 residues. The study's findings and limits: Specificity of three CMV-associated chains for CMV antigens was verified in vitro.

To note about this clone: Antigen: not known.

In the PCR, 60 Vbeta and 13 Jbeta primers were used. Profiling relied on immunoSEQ multiplex PCR, and the TCRdb table lists in-frame clones only, not all of them. The table records some 140,000 clones, over 65% of them present only once. There were likely unrecorded immune exposures, though donors were nominally healthy when sampled. The chain couples TRBV10-3 to TRBJ2-7; TRBD2 aligns across 10 bases. This TCR was recovered from a middle-aged woman in good health and CMV-seronegative. Sequencing was done on a sample of PBMCs. The CDR3 sequence: CAISGTSDTYEQYF. The CDR3 nucleotides are TGTGCCATCAGCGGGACTAGCGACACCTACGAGCAGTACTTC.